The present T cell receptor (beta chain) was sequenced within a study of cytomegalovirus exposure and HLA in healthy donors. The table lists this clone with a count of one. The CDR3 loop spans 15 amino acids. Germline-derived CDR1 and CDR2 are MNHEY and SVGAGI. V lost 7 bases and J lost 0, with 14 bases in between. 13 Jbeta primers and 60 Vbeta primers were used for the PCR. Measured with immunoSEQ multiplex PCR; TCRdb has only the in-frame clones, and not every one. The table records around 150,000 clones, 70% to 80% of them present only once. The sequencing sample was made of PBMCs. The V gene is TRBV6-5, the J gene TRBJ2-3; unclear D gene. This sequence was found in a female donor in good health and CMV-seropositive. CDR3 DNA sequence: TGTGCCAGCACTGGCCTCGGCGGTAGCACAGATACGCAGTATTTT. Its translation is CASTGLGGSTDTQYF.